This section outlines one T cell receptor (beta chain) sequence together with its context. As originally analysed: Without quality scores, immunoSEQ junctional reads could not be filtered like full-length reads. The assay was immunoSEQ multiplex PCR, and TCRdb's table has in-frame clones only and misses some. That table supplies the V and J calls and clone size; D and trimming were determined from the DNA. The sample yields under 1,100,000 clones, approximately 78% seen once. The data stem from a study of shared clonotypes between healthy human individuals. CDR1 and CDR2 from the germline V gene are GTSNPN and SVGIG (reference sequence). The CDR3 consists of 15 residues. Trimming removed 0 bases from V and 6 bases from J; junction bases left unmatched: 8.

This receptor was obtained from a young man in good health. Some clones in this sample may be carry-over from other donors' samples. Sequenced input: memory CD4+ T cells from PBMCs. Subset reported: CD45RA-negative fraction. V is TRBV30 and J is TRBJ2-1, with 7 bases lining up with TRBD2. CDR3 sequence (DNA): TGTGCCTGGAGTGTCGGGTTAGCGGGCTCCAATGAGCAGTTCTTC. Translation: CAWSVGLAGSNEQFF.